The clone carrying this TCR beta chain has a count of ten or more. This CDR3 has 15 amino acids. Germline CDR1 SGHRS, CDR2 YFSETQ. The germline V and J ends were trimmed by 1 base and 2 bases, with 11 bases remaining between them. RNA transcripts were the template for amplifying TCR beta CDR3 regions. In the first-round RT-PCR of the TCR CDR3, the HTBI primer set was used. Via MiXCR, TCRdb re-called the multiplex PCR reads, giving one row per CDR3 protein. The sample has approximately 400,000 distinct CDR3 sequences, less than 20% seen once. This entry is derived from a study of T cells in Graves' hyperthyroidism and ophthalmopathy.

The sample comprised blood. The clonotype originates from a man aged 18 to 35 with Graves' ophthalmopathy. This chain connects TRBV5-1 to TRBJ2-3; D possibly uses TRBD1 or TRBD2 (5 bases each). The CDR3 DNA reads as TGCGCCAGCAGCTTGAATCCGGGGCCCACAGATACGCAGTATTTT. It specifies CASSLNPGPTDTQYF.